This T cell receptor (beta chain) was captured in a study of cytotoxic CD8 clonotypes in ibrutinib-treated CLL. Study as a whole: Partial response was seen in some 24 patients and complete response in 2; after median 68 months, approximately 14 stayed remitted, roughly twelve progressed. Study-wide results and limits: The study found public clonotypes uncommon, contracting or stable on treatment. Patients had baseline clonality above age-matched healthy donors, and this clonality moved with circulating CD8+ T-cell counts.

Between the trimmed V and J ends, which lost 0 bases and 2 bases, there was a span of 11 bases. In germline, CDR1 is GTSNPN, CDR2 SVGIG (reference sequence). This CDR3 comprises 14 residues. Generated by immunoSEQ multiplex PCR, the TCRdb table keeps only in-frame clones and is missing some. The sample yields 150,000 to 200,000 clones, over 60% seen once. Points on this clone: Its matching antigen is unknown.

The sequence was collected from a human donor with chronic lymphocytic leukemia. The sample in question was PBMCs, obtained after 24 months of ibrutinib treatment. V and J are TRBV30 and TRBJ2-7; D gene ambiguous. The CDR3 protein is CAWSVLAGAYEQYF. In DNA form, the CDR3 reads TGTGCCTGGAGTGTACTGGCAGGTGCCTACGAGCAGTACTTC.